The present T cell receptor (beta chain) was sequenced within a study of blood T cell repertoires in COVID-19. About the research overall: The analysed material was cDNA or gDNA that came from T cells, B-cell-depleted T cells, or PBMCs.

What the recovered Cohort 3 donors had was two negative PCRs, clearance, or symptom resolution. From germline, CDR1 is SGHVS and CDR2 FQNEAQ. The CDR3 has 16 residues. After removal of 0 bases from V and 4 bases from J, the junction contained 5 bases not matched to a gene. In the authors' workflow: Amplified reference gene primers provided the basis for estimating nucleated cell counts. TCRdb keeps only in-frame clones here, not all; method: immunoSEQ multiplex PCR. V, J and clone size derive from that table, while D and trimming were established from the DNA sequence. The table shows around 300,000 clones, with around 90% occurring only once.

The rearrangement links TRBV7-8 to TRBJ1-5; 8 bases are a match to TRBD1. The TCR was taken from a woman in her twenties or thirties who had recovered from COVID-19. The source material was PBMCs or T cells enriched from blood (not recorded which). CDR3: CASSLAAGGRNQPQHF. The CDR3 DNA is TGTGCCAGCAGCTTAGCGGCAGGGGGCCGGAATCAGCCCCAGCATTTT.